The 16 T cell receptor beta chains given below trace back to one sample, sequenced in a study of blood T cell repertoires in COVID-19. The assay was immunoSEQ multiplex PCR, and TCRdb's table has in-frame clones only and misses some. Among 400,000 to 550,000 clones, roughly 89% were seen once, and the ten largest hold approximately 4.5%. Material: peripheral blood. All receptors derive from a woman between 25 and 40 years old with acute or convalescent COVID-19.

The chain links TRBV2 to TRBJ1-4; D gene uncertain. The CDR3 has 14 amino acids. V was pared by 7 bases and J by 7 bases, with 16 bases between. Germline loops: CDR1 SNHLY, CDR2 FYNNEI. The CDR3 DNA follows: TGTGCCAGCAAAAGGAACACGGAGTCTGAAAAACTGTTTTTT. Translating gives CASKRNTESEKLFF.

This clone was observed a handful of times. The V call is TRBV11-2, the J call TRBJ1-1; D call uncertain. CDR1 is SGHAT and CDR2 is FQNNGV in the germline V gene. Between the trimmed V and J ends, which lost 1 base and 3 bases, there was a span of 6 bases. The CDR3 is made up of 13 amino acids. The CDR3 loop is CASSLVRDTEAFF. The CDR3 DNA is TGTGCCAGCAGCTTAGTTAGAGACACTGAAGCTTTCTTT.

V is TRBV7-3 and J is TRBJ2-5; TRBD2 aligns across 7 bases. The junction had 1 base not matched to a gene; V was cut back by 1 base and J by 2 bases. This CDR3 comprises 14 residues. Germline-derived CDR1 and CDR2 are SGHTA and FQGTGA. CDR3 DNA: TGTGCCAGCAGCTTAATGGGGGGGCAAGAGACCCAGTACTTC. It encodes CASSLMGGQETQYF. The whole variable domain, filled in from reference TRBV7-3 and TRBJ2-5, reads GAGVSQTPSNKVTEKGKYVELRCDPISGHTALYWYRQSLGQGPEFLIYFQGTGAADDSGLPNDRFFAVRPEGSVSTLKIQRTERGDSAVYLCASSLMGGQETQYFGPGTRLLVL.

The CDR3 sequence is CASSWWTGGSYEQYF. The CDR3, as DNA: TGCGCCAGCAGCTGGTGGACAGGGGGCTCCTACGAGCAGTACTTC. The chain uses TRBV5-1 and TRBJ2-7; 10 nucleotides agree with TRBD1. The CDR3 is made up of 15 amino acids. The J segment lost 0 bases and the V segment lost 3 bases, leaving 3 bases of the junction unmatched. CDR1 SGHRS and CDR2 YFSETQ come from the germline V gene. The complete variable domain, with remaining parts taken from reference TRBV5-1 and TRBJ2-7, reads KAGVTQTPRYLIKTRGQQVTLSCSPISGHRSVSWYQQTPGQGLQFLFEYFSETQRNKGNFPGRFSGRQFSNSRSEMNVSTLELGDSALYLCASSWWTGGSYEQYFGPGTRLTVT.

The gene calls are TRBV18 and TRBJ2-1; D not certain. CDR1 and CDR2 from the germline V gene are KGHSH and LQKENI. The CDR3 runs to 15 residues. Trimming left V 1 base short and J 5 bases short, with 12 bases between. Here the CDR3 DNA reads TGTGCCAGCTCACCACGGTACCGAGAAAACAATGAGCAGTTCTTC. Protein: CASSPRYRENNEQFF.

This sequence joins TRBV3-1 (or the pseudogene TRBV3-2) and TRBJ2-5, with TRBD2 identical over 7 bases. CDR1 and CDR2 from the germline V gene are LGHDT and YNNKEL (reference sequence). With V trimmed by 0 bases and J by 5 bases, 12 bases remained unmatched. The CDR3 consists of 17 residues. For the CDR3, the DNA is TGTGCCAGCAGCCAAGATCTGGCGGGGGTTCGTCGGGAGACCCAGTACTTC. Its protein product is CASSQDLAGVRRETQYF.

This chain uses TRBV27 with TRBJ1-2; D remains unclear. Looked up from germline, CDR1 is MNHEY and CDR2 is SMNVEV (reference sequence). Between the trimmed V and J ends, which lost 4 bases and 8 bases, there was a span of 32 bases. The CDR3 consists of 19 residues. This CDR3 reads CASSSKSVFQTQVGEGYTF. The CDR3 DNA reads TGTGCCAGCAGTTCCAAGTCTGTGTTTCAGACGCAGGTTGGGGAGGGCTACACCTTC.

This clone was detected a few times. The chain combines TRBV6-5 with TRBJ2-1, with D possibly being TRBD1 (6 bases). Germline V lookup: CDR1 MNHEY, CDR2 SVGAGI. The CDR3 consists of 11 residues. The V end was cut by 10 bases, the J end by 6 bases, with 10 bases between. Written as DNA, the CDR3 is TGTGCCACCGGACAGAGCAATGAGCAGTTCTTC. Its protein product is CATGQSNEQFF.

The chain carries TRBV6-5 and TRBJ1-1; D is perhaps TRBD1 (6 bases). CDR1 and CDR2 (germline): MNHEY, SVGAGI. The ends were cut back, 0 bases at V and 6 bases at J, with 11 bases in the middle. The CDR3 sequence is 14 residues long. The CDR3: CASSYSSGASEAFF. CDR3 DNA sequence: TGTGCCAGCAGTTACTCGTCAGGGGCATCTGAAGCTTTCTTT.

In nucleotides, the CDR3 is TGCGCCAGCAGCTTGGCTCGGGGGGAGGGGGATACGCAGTATTTT. This gives the protein CASSLARGEGDTQYF. The chain combines TRBV5-1 with TRBJ2-3; TRBD2 matches 7 bases. V was clipped by 0 bases and J by 6 bases; unmatched bases: 7. Germline V lookup: CDR1 SGHRS, CDR2 YFSETQ. The CDR3 consists of 15 residues. The full variable domain, completed using reference TRBV5-1 and TRBJ2-3, is KAGVTQTPRYLIKTRGQQVTLSCSPISGHRSVSWYQQTPGQGLQFLFEYFSETQRNKGNFPGRFSGRQFSNSRSEMNVSTLELGDSALYLCASSLARGEGDTQYFGPGTRLTVL.

The count of this clone is one. The chain uses TRBV27 and TRBJ2-7, with D perhaps TRBD1 (6 bases). Trimming took 6 bases from V and 6 from J, leaving 12 bases between them. Germline loops: CDR1 MNHEY, CDR2 SMNVEV (reference sequence). The CDR3 spans 12 residues. CDR3 in amino acids: CASRTGWREQYF. The CDR3 DNA reads TGTGCCAGCAGAACAGGGTGGCGCGAGCAGTACTTC.

CDR3 protein: CASSQGTSKETQYF. The CDR3 DNA reads as TGTGCCAGCAGCCAGGGGACTAGCAAGGAGACCCAGTACTTC. The chain employs TRBV4-2 and TRBJ2-5, with 9 positions matching TRBD2. Per germline, CDR1 LGHNA and CDR2 YNFKEQ. The V segment lost 3 bases and the J segment 5 bases; nucleotides outside the gene matches: 4. The CDR3 is 14 residues long.

The genes are TRBV6-2 or TRBV6-3 and TRBJ2-1; no definite D call. The V end was cut by 6 bases, the J end by 2 bases, with 5 bases between. In germline, CDR1 is MNHEY, CDR2 SVGEGT. This CDR3 has 12 amino acids. Here the CDR3 DNA reads TGTGCCAGCAGCCGTACCTACAATGAGCAGTTCTTC. Protein product: CASSRTYNEQFF.

V and J are TRBV7-6 and TRBJ2-3; D not certain. Trimming left V 1 base short and J 4 bases short, with 12 bases between. The CDR3 consists of 15 residues. Germline V gene data show CDR1 as SGHVS and CDR2 as FNYEAQ. This CDR3 reads CASSLGSGHPDTQYF. The CDR3 nucleotides are TGTGCCAGCAGCTTAGGTTCTGGGCATCCAGATACGCAGTATTTT.

This chain uses TRBV3-1 (or the pseudogene TRBV3-2) with TRBJ2-7; no reliable D call. The CDR3 totals 11 residues. V was shortened by 4 bases and J by 3 bases, with 4 bases between the two germline ends. Germline assignment: CDR1 LGHDT and CDR2 YNNKEL (reference sequence). CDR3 loop: CASSLFYEQYF. The CDR3 nucleotides read TGTGCCAGCAGCCTCTTCTACGAGCAGTACTTC.

This chain joins TRBV11-3 and TRBJ1-1; D is unclear. This CDR3 is 13 amino acids long. V was shortened by 3 bases and J by 6 bases, with 11 bases between the two germline ends. Germline V gene lookup returns CDR1 SGHNT and CDR2 YENEEA. The CDR3 is CASSLEANAEAFF. The CDR3 region has the DNA TGTGCCAGCAGCTTGGAGGCAAACGCTGAAGCTTTCTTT.